One and the same sample provided the 13 T cell receptor beta chains below, sequenced in a study of T cell changes during pregnancy in multiple sclerosis. Repertoires were generated with immunoSEQ multiplex PCR, while TCRdb's copy carries only in-frame clones and drops some. The sample holds roughly 84,000 clones, just under 95% seen once. The sample here was peripheral blood, taken in the third trimester of pregnancy. The receptors here all came from a female donor in good health, enrolled as a control in a pregnancy study.

The chain links TRBV6-5 to TRBJ2-7; 8 bases are shared with TRBD1. V lost 0 bases and J lost 6; bases outside the gene matches: 4. This CDR3 is 14 amino acids long. CDR1 MNHEY and CDR2 SVGAGI come from the germline V gene. Written as DNA, the CDR3 is TGTGCCAGCAGTTACTCGCGGACAGGGTCCGAGCAGTACTTC. It encodes CASSYSRTGSEQYF.

The V call is TRBV19, the J call TRBJ1-5, with 7 bases fitting TRBD1. This CDR3 has 15 residues. Trimming removed 4 bases from V and 2 bases from J; junction bases left unmatched: 5. Germline values: CDR1 LNHDA, CDR2 SQIVND (reference sequence). The CDR3 is CASSKEGAGNQPQHF. For the CDR3, the DNA is TGTGCCAGTAGTAAGGAGGGGGCTGGCAATCAGCCCCAGCATTTT.

The chain combines TRBV19 with TRBJ2-7, with 10 bases lining up with TRBD2. Looked up from germline, CDR1 is LNHDA and CDR2 is SQIVND (reference sequence). Trimming at V came to 2 bases and at J to 2 bases, leaving 0 bases not matched to a gene. CDR3 length: 14 amino acids. CDR3 DNA: TGTGCCAGTAGTATACTAGCGGGGGCCTACGAGCAGTACTTC. Translated: CASSILAGAYEQYF.

This rearrangement joins TRBV6-1 to TRBJ2-2; possibly TRBD2 for D (5 bases). The CDR3 sequence is 14 residues long. With 7 bases removed from V and 7 bases from J, the gap between germline ends came to 16 bases. The germline gives CDR1 MNHNS, CDR2 SASEGT. The CDR3 reads CASNRGGPGGELFF. Written as DNA, the CDR3 is TGTGCCAGCAATAGAGGCGGGCCCGGCGGGGAGCTGTTTTTT.

The genes are TRBV5-1 and TRBJ1-4, with 7 bases matching TRBD1. The germline CDR1 and CDR2 sequences are SGHRS and YFSETQ. CDR3 size: 14 residues. Trimming at V came to 4 bases and at J to 8 bases, leaving 8 bases not matched to a gene. The chain's CDR3 is CASSPGTASEKLFF. The CDR3 DNA follows: TGCGCCAGCAGCCCCGGGACAGCTAGCGAAAAACTGTTTTTT. Using reference TRBV5-1 and TRBJ1-4 for the parts outside the CDR3, the full variable domain is KAGVTQTPRYLIKTRGQQVTLSCSPISGHRSVSWYQQTPGQGLQFLFEYFSETQRNKGNFPGRFSGRQFSNSRSEMNVSTLELGDSALYLCASSPGTASEKLFFGSGTQLSVL.

The genes are TRBV21-1 and TRBJ1-2; TRBD1, as called in the table, went unchecked against the DNA. TRBV21-1 is marked as a pseudogene. The CDR3 has 12 amino acids. The CDR3 protein is CASSAQTGGYTF. CDR3 sequence (DNA): TGTGCCAGCAGCGCCCAGACAGGAGGCTACACCTTC.

This clone was found once. This CDR3 reads CASSVGYGRESYEQYF. For the CDR3, the DNA is TGTGCCAGCAGCGTAGGCTACGGGAGGGAATCCTACGAGCAGTACTTC. The chain employs TRBV9 and TRBJ2-7; 8 bases match TRBD2. The CDR3 contains 16 residues. The V gene's germline CDR1 is SGDLS and CDR2 YYNGEE. V was clipped by 0 bases and J by 1 base; unmatched bases: 6. Based on the CDR3 plus reference TRBV9 and TRBJ2-7, the full variable domain is DSGVTQTPKHLITATGQRVTLRCSPRSGDLSVYWYQQSLDQGLQFLIQYYNGEERAKGNILERFSAQQFPDLHSELNLSSLELGDSALYFCASSVGYGRESYEQYFGPGTRLTVT.

Only one count was recorded for this clone. Here the CDR3 DNA reads TGTGCCACCACCGGACTAGCGGGAGTAAGTGAGCAGTTCTTC. Translating it yields CATTGLAGVSEQFF. The J gene is TRBJ2-1, the V gene TRBV19; 13 positions match TRBD2. V shed 10 bases, J shed 9 bases, and the junction held 9 bases outside the gene matches. The CDR3 has 14 residues. Germline lookup yields CDR1 LNHDA and CDR2 SQIVND (reference sequence).

In the case of this clone: This same CDR3 is encoded by further DNA sequences in the sample. The rearrangement joins TRBV19 to TRBJ1-5, with D unresolved. Trimming cost V 0 bases and J 7 bases, with 7 bases left between them. The CDR3 is 13 residues long. The germline V gene encodes CDR1 LNHDA and CDR2 SQIVND (reference sequence). CDR3 in amino acids: CASSIDLEQPQHF. The CDR3 nucleotides read TGTGCCAGTAGTATAGATCTTGAGCAGCCCCAGCATTTT.

The chain employs TRBV6-5 and TRBJ1-2; unclear D gene. V dropped 0 bases and J dropped 6 bases, with 17 bases sitting between them. The CDR3 runs 16 residues. CDR1 and CDR2 (germline): MNHEY, SVGAGI. CDR3 DNA: TGTGCCAGCAGTTACTCGGTCGGGGAGAAGGTACATGGCTACACCTTC. Amino acids: CASSYSVGEKVHGYTF.

V is TRBV5-5 and J is TRBJ1-5; the D is unclear. The germline V and J ends were trimmed by 0 bases and 8 bases, with 9 bases remaining between them. This CDR3 region has 13 residues. The germline V gene encodes CDR1 SGHKS and CDR2 YYEKEE (reference sequence). The CDR3 loop is CASSLDPGEPQHF. DNA for the CDR3: TGTGCCAGCAGCTTGGATCCCGGGGAGCCCCAGCATTTT.

The chain links TRBV2 to TRBJ2-2; 9 nucleotides align to TRBD1. V lost 8 bases to trimming and J lost 8 bases; unmatched junction nucleotides: 6. CDR3 length equals 13 residues. Per germline, CDR1 SNHLY and CDR2 FYNNEI. CDR3 region: CASGQGWIGELFF. DNA for the CDR3: TGTGCCAGCGGACAGGGGTGGATTGGGGAGCTGTTTTTT. Together with reference TRBV2 and TRBJ2-2, the CDR3 gives the full variable domain: EPEVTQTPSHQVTQMGQEVILRCVPISNHLYFYWYRQILGQKVEFLVSFYNNEISEKSEIFDDQFSVERPDGSNFTLKIRSTKLEDSAMYFCASGQGWIGELFFGEGSRLTVL.

A remark on this clone: In the same sample, other DNA sequences code for this CDR3. This chain joins TRBV18 and TRBJ1-1; D possibly corresponds to TRBD1 (5 bases). Between the trimmed V and J ends, which lost 2 bases and 8 bases, there was a span of 6 bases. Germline assignment: CDR1 KGHSH and CDR2 LQKENI. The CDR3 has 11 amino acids. Written as DNA, the CDR3 is TGTGCCAGCTCACCAGACAGAGAAGCTTTCTTT. It codes for CASSPDREAFF. Based on the CDR3 plus reference TRBV18 and TRBJ1-1, the full variable domain is NAGVMQNPRHLVRRRGQEARLRCSPMKGHSHVYWYRQLPEEGLKFMVYLQKENIIDESGMPKERFSAEFPKEGPSILRIQQVVRGDSAAYFCASSPDREAFFGQGTRLTVV.